These 7 T cell receptor beta chains share one sample of origin, sequenced in a study of blood T cell repertoires in COVID-19. Some clones are missing from TCRdb's copy, which holds only in-frame ones; the method was immunoSEQ multiplex PCR. In the table there are around 430,000 clones, about 83% of which are singletons. Sequenced: PBMCs or T cells enriched from blood (not recorded which). The receptors derive from a woman aged 45-65 years who had recovered from COVID-19.

The table lists this clone with a count of one. The V and J genes are TRBV18 and TRBJ2-3; D is perhaps TRBD1 (6 bases). Germline CDR1 reads KGHSH; CDR2 reads LQKENI. The CDR3 spans 13 residues. Trimming pared 6 bases from V and 2 bases from J, leaving 9 bases between. Written as DNA, the CDR3 is TGTGCCAGCTCGTCAGGGGACACAGATACGCAGTATTTT. Protein product: CASSSGDTDTQYF.

This clone has more than one count but fewer than ten. V and J are TRBV2 and TRBJ2-2; 9 positions match TRBD1. In germline, CDR1 is SNHLY, CDR2 FYNNEI. CDR3 length: 15 amino acids. Losses at the gene ends were 6 bases for V and 4 bases for J; bases not matched to a gene: 6. The CDR3 loop reads CASRGGQGSTGELFF. The CDR3 region has the DNA TGTGCCAGCAGGGGGGGACAGGGCTCCACCGGGGAGCTGTTTTTT.

For the CDR3, the DNA is TGCGCCAGCAGCGGCGGTTACCAAGAGACCCAGTACTTC. Translated, it gives CASSGGYQETQYF. The chain is built from TRBV5-1 and TRBJ2-5; D is ambiguous. Germline CDR1 and CDR2: SGHRS and YFSETQ. Trimming cost V 4 bases and J 0 bases, with 7 bases left between them. This CDR3 has 13 residues.

The V call is TRBV3-1 (or the pseudogene TRBV3-2), the J call TRBJ2-7, with TRBD1 matching 9 bases. CDR1 and CDR2 from the germline V gene are LGHDT and YNNKEL (reference sequence). The length of the CDR3 is 14 residues. V lost 4 bases, J lost 1 base, and 2 bases stayed unmatched. DNA of the CDR3: TGTGCCAGCAGCCGACAGGGGGGTTCCTACGAGCAGTACTTC. Translation: CASSRQGGSYEQYF.

This clone was detected only once. The chain recombines TRBV5-1 with TRBJ2-1, with D maybe TRBD2 (6 bases). The CDR3 length is 14 residues. With 2 bases removed from V and 7 bases from J, the gap between germline ends came to 13 bases. Germline lookup yields CDR1 SGHRS and CDR2 YFSETQ. CDR3 nucleotides: TGCGCCAGCAGCTTAGGACTAACCACGAATGAGCAGTTCTTC. Protein product: CASSLGLTTNEQFF.

This clone was found a few times. This chain connects TRBV19 to TRBJ2-7; the D gene is possibly TRBD1 (6 bases). This CDR3 has 14 residues. Germline V gene lookup returns CDR1 LNHDA and CDR2 SQIVND (reference sequence). V lost 10 bases, J lost 1 base, and 17 bases lay in between. CDR3 nucleotides: TGTGCCACCCGACGCCAAGGGGGTTCCTACGAGCAGTACTTC. Translating it yields CATRRQGGSYEQYF.

The chain has TRBV28 and TRBJ1-1; D ambiguous. Germline V gene sequence: CDR1 MDHEN, CDR2 SYDVKM. CDR3 length equals 14 residues. Trimming left V 6 bases short and J 0 bases short, with 11 bases between. CDR3 in DNA: TGTGCCAGCAGCCGACCCCAGGTGAACACTGAAGCTTTCTTT. Translated, it gives CASSRPQVNTEAFF.